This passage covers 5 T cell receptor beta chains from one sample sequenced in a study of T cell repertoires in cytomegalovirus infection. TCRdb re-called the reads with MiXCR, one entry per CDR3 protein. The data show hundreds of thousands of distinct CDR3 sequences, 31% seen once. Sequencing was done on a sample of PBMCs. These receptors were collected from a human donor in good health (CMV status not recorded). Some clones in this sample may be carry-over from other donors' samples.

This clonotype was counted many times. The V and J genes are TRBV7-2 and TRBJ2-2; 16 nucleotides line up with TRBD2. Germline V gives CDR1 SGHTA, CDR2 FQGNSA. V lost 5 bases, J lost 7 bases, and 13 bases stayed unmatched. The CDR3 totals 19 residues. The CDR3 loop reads CASSPKGLAGGQAGGELFF. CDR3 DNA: TGTGCCAGCAGCCCTAAGGGACTAGCGGGGGGGCAAGCGGGCGGGGAGCTGTTTTTT.

The CDR3 is CASSAGPGTSGGASGETQYF. The DNA for the CDR3 is TGTGCCAGCAGCGCGGGCCCCGGGACTAGCGGGGGGGCGTCGGGAGAGACCCAGTACTTC. This sequence joins TRBV5-3 and TRBJ2-5; the match to TRBD2 covers 16 bases. TRBV5-3 is an ORF, with its function uncertain. Trimming took 8 bases from V and 4 from J; bases not matched to a gene: 20. The CDR3 runs to 20 residues.

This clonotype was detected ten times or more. The chain's CDR3 is CASSQTATDTQYF. DNA of the CDR3: TGTGCCAGCAGCCAAACCGCGACAGATACGCAGTATTTT. V gene TRBV7-8 combines with J gene TRBJ2-3; D unresolved. The germline gives CDR1 SGHVS, CDR2 FQNEAQ. This CDR3 is built from 13 residues. The V end was cut by 5 bases, the J end by 3 bases, with 9 bases between.

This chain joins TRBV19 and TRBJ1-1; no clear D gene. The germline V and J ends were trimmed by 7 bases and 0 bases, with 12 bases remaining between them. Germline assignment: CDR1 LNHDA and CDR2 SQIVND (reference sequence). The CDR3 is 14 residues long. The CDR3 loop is CASTQLRMNTEAFF. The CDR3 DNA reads TGTGCCAGTACCCAACTGCGGATGAACACTGAAGCTTTCTTT. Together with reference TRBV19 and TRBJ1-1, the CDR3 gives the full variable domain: DGGITQSPKYLFRKEGQNVTLSCEQNLNHDAMYWYRQDPGQGLRLIYYSQIVNDFQKGDIAEGYSVSREKKESFPLTVTSAQKNPTAFYLCASTQLRMNTEAFFGQGTRLTVV.

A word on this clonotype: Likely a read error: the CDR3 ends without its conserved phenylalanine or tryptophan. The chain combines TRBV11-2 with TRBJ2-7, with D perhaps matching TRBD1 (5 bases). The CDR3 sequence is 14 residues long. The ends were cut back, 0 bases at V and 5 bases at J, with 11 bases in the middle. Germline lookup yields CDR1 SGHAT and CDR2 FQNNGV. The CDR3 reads CASSLEAGWNEQYL. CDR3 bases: TGTGCCAGCAGCTTAGAAGCAGGGTGGAACGAGCAGTACTTA.